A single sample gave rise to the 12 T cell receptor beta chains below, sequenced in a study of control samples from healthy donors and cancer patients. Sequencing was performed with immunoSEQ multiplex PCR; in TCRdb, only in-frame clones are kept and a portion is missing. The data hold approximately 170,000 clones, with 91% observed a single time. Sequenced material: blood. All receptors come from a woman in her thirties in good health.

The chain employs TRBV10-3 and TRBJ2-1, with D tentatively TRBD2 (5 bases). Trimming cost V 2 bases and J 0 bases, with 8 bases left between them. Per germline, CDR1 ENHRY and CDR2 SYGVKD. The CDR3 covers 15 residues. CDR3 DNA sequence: TGTGCCATCAGTGAGGGACTGAGCTCCTACAATGAGCAGTTCTTC. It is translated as CAISEGLSSYNEQFF.

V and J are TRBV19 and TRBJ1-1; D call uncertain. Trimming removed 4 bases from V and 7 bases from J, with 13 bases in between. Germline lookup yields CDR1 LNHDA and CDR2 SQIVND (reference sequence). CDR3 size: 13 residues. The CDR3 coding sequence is TGTGCCAGTAGTACCCGCCAGTACCTTGAAGCTTTCTTT. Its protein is CASSTRQYLEAFF.

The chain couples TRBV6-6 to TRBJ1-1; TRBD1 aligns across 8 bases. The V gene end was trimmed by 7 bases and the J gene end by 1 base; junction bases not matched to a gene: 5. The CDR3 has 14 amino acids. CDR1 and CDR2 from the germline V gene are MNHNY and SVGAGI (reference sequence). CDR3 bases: TGTGCCAGCAATTCAGGGGGCACGAACACTGAAGCTTTCTTT. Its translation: CASNSGGTNTEAFF.

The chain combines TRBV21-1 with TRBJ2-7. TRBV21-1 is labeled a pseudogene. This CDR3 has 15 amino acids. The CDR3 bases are TGTGCCAGCAGCAAAGGATCGACTGGGGCCTACGAGCAGTACTTC. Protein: CASSKGSTGAYEQYF.

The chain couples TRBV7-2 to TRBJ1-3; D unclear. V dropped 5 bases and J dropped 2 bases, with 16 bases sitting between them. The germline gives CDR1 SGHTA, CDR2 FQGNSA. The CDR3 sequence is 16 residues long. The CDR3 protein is CASSPTGGGPGNTIYF. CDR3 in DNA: TGTGCCAGCAGCCCAACCGGTGGAGGGCCTGGAAACACCATATATTTT.

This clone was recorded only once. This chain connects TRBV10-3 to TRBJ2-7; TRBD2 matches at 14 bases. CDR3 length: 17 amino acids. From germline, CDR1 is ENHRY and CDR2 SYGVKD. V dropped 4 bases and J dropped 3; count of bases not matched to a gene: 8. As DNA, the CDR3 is TGTGCCATCAGTGGGCGACAGGGACTAGCGGGAGTCTACGAGCAGTACTTC. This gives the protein CAISGRQGLAGVYEQYF.

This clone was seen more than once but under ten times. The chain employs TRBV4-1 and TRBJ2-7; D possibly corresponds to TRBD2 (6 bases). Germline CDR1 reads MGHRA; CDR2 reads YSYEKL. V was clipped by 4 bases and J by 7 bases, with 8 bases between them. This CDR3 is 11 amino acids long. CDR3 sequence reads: CASSRAGEQYF. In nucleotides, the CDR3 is TGCGCCAGCAGCCGGGCGGGAGAGCAGTACTTC.

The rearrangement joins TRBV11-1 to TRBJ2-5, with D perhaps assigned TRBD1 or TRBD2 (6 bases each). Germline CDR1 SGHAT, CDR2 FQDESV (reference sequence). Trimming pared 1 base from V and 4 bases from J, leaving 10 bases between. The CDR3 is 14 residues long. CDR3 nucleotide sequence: TGTGCCAGCAGCTTAGGGGGGGCCCCAGAGACCCAGTACTTC. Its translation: CASSLGGAPETQYF.

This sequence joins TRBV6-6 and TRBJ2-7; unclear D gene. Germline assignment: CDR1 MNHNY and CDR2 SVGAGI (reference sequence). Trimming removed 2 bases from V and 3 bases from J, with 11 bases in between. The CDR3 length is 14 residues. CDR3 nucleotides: TGTGCCAGCAGTTACGGAGACCGACGCTACGAGCAGTACTTC. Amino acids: CASSYGDRRYEQYF.

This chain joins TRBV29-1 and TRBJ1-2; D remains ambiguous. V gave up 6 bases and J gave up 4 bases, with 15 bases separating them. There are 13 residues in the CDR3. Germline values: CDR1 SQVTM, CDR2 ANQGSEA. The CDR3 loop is CSVPGPKLYGYTF. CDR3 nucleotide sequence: TGCAGCGTCCCCGGGCCTAAACTCTATGGCTACACCTTC.

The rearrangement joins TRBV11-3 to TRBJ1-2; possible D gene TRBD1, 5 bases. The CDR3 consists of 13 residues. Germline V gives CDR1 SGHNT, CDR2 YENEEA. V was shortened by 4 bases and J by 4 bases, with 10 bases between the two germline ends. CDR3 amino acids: CASSSGALYGYTF. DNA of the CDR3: TGTGCCAGCAGCTCTGGGGCGCTCTATGGCTACACCTTC.

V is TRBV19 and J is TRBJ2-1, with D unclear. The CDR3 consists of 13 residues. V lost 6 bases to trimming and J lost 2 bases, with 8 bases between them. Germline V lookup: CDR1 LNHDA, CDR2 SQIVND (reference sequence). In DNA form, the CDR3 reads TGTGCCAGTAGCACCTCGACCTACAATGAGCAGTTCTTC. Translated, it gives CASSTSTYNEQFF.